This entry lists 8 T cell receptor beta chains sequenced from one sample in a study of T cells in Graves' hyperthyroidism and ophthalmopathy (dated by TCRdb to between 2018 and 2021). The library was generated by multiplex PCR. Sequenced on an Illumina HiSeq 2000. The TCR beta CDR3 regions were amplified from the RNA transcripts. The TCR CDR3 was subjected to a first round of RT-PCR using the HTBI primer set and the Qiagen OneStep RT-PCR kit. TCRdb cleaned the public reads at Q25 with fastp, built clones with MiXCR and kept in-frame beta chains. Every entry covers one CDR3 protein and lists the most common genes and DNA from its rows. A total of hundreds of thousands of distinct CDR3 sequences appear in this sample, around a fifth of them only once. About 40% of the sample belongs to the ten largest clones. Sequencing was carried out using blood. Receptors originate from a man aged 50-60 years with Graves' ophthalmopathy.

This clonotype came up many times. CDR3 sequence reads: CASSGGTGGTEAFF. For the CDR3, the DNA is TGTGCCAGCAGCGGAGGGACAGGGGGCACTGAAGCTTTCTTT. The V gene is TRBV11-3, the J gene TRBJ1-1; 11 bases are a match to TRBD1. Germline V gene sequence: CDR1 SGHNT, CDR2 YENEEA. The trim removed 5 bases at V and 4 bases at J, leaving 3 bases unmatched. This CDR3 region has 14 residues.

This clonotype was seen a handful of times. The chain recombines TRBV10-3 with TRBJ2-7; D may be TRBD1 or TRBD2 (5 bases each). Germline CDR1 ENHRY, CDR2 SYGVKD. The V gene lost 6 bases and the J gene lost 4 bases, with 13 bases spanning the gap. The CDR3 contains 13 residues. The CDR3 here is CAISRDPSYEQYF. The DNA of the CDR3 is TGTGCCATCAGCCGGGACCCTTCGTACGAGCAGTACTTC.

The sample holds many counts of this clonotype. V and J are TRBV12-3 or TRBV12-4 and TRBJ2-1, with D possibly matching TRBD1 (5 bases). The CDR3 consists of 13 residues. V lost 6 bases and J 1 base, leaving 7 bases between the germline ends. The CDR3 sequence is CASRGLSYNEQFF. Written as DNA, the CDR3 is TGTGCCAGCAGGGGGCTTTCCTACAATGAGCAGTTCTTC.

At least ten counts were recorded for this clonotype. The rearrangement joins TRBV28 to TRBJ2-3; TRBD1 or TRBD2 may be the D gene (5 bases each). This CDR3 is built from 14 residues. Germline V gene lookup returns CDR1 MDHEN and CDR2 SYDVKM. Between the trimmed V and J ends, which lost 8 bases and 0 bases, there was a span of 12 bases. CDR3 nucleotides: TGTGCCAGCGCTGGGGCGGGTAGCACAGATACGCAGTATTTT. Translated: CASAGAGSTDTQYF.

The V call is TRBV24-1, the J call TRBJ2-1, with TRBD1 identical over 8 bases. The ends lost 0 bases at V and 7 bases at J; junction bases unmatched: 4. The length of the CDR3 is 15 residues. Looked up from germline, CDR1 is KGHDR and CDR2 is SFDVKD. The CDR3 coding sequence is TGTGCCACCAGTGATTTGGGACAGGGAATGAATGAGCAGTTCTTC. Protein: CATSDLGQGMNEQFF.

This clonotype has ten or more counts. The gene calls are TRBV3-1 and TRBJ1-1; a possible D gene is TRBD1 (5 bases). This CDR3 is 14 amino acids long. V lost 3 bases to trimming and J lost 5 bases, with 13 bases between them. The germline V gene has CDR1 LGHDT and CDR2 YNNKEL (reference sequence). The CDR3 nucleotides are TGTGCCAGCAGCCATCGGCAGGGAGCGACTGAAGCTTTCTTT. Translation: CASSHRQGATEAFF.

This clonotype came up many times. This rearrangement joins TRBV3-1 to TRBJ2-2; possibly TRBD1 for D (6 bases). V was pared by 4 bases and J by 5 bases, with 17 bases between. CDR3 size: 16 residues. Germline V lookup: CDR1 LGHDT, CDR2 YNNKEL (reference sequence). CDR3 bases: TGTGCCAGCAGCCCGAGGGGGTCCCCACGGACCGGGGAGCTGTTTTTT. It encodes CASSPRGSPRTGELFF. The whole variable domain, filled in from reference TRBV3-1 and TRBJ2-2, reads DTAVSQTPKYLVTQMGNDKSIKCEQNLGHDTMYWYKQDSKKFLKIMFSYNNKELIINETVPNRFSPKSPDKAHLNLHINSLELGDSAVYFCASSPRGSPRTGELFFGEGSRLTVL.

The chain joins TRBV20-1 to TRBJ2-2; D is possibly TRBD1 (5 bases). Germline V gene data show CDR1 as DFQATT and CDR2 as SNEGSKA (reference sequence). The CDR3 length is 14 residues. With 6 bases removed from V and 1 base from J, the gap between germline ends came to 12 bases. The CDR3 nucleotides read TGCAGTGCACCTGGTCAGGGGAACACCGGGGAGCTGTTTTTT. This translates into CSAPGQGNTGELFF.